This T cell receptor beta chain was recovered during a study of cytomegalovirus exposure and HLA in healthy donors. The assay was immunoSEQ multiplex PCR, and TCRdb's table has in-frame clones only and misses some. The table has about 57,000 clones, approximately 93% seen once. Notes on the study in general: Subsequent analysis showed first-cohort TCR clusters tending to co-occur in some 120 validation repertoires.

Concerning this clone itself: Antigen unknown.

Trimming cost V 5 bases and J 3 bases, with 14 bases left between them. The germline V gene has CDR1 SGHRS and CDR2 YFSETQ. CDR3 length: 14 amino acids. This sequence joins TRBV5-1 and TRBJ1-1; D ambiguous. The TCR originated in a woman younger than 35 in good health and CMV-seronegative. The sequenced sample consisted of PBMCs. For the CDR3, the DNA is TGCGCCAGCAGTCTTGGGAGCGAGTACACTGAAGCTTTCTTT. Translating gives CASSLGSEYTEAFF.